This TCR beta chain originates from a study of T cell responses to AZD1222 COVID-19 vaccine. Study-wide context: The analysis combined second doses at about 4 or about 12 weeks.

The germline V gene has CDR1 MGHRA and CDR2 YSYEKL. CDR3 length equals 14 residues. V was shortened by 4 bases and J by 0 bases, with 10 bases between the two germline ends. Only in-frame clones appear in the TCRdb table, and some are missing; sequencing was by immunoSEQ multiplex PCR. The sample holds about 180,000 clones; roughly nine tenths are singletons and the top ten take 1.5% to 2%. On this clone itself: The antigen remains unidentified.

Whole-study findings and limits: Increases in Spike-specific TCR breadth and depth were seen after two AZD1222 doses.

The sequence was obtained from an adult in good health. The V and J genes are TRBV4-1 and TRBJ2-7, with D tentatively TRBD2 (5 bases). The sequencing here drew on peripheral blood, taken on day 0 of AZD1222 vaccination. The DNA of the CDR3 is TGCGCCAGCAGCCCTACGGGATTCTCCTACGAGCAGTACTTC. This translates into CASSPTGFSYEQYF.